This T cell receptor (beta chain) appears in the sequencing data of a study of vaccination effects on CD4 cells after COVID-19. Study at large: The post-vaccine samples were taken, at the median, 72 days after the second dose.

The CDR3 has 14 amino acids. The germline V gene encodes CDR1 KGHSH and CDR2 LQKENI. With 6 bases clipped from V and 3 bases from J, the junction kept 7 bases outside the gene matches. Study findings and constraints: Vaccine- and infection-induced clones showed marked clonal contraction late following vaccination.

Sequencing in the ViraFEST assay came after antigen-specific CD4+ T cells had been expanded with viral peptide pools, which were used to stimulate PBMC. Culturing for around 10 days preceded CD4+ T cell isolation. Two doses of BNT162b2 or mRNA-1273 vaccine were administered to participants. All vaccine recipients tested negative for nucleocapsid antibodies and had never contracted SARS-CoV-2 infection. Supplemented with roughly 9.6 IU/ml IL-2 and 9.5 to 10 ug/ml peptides, a few million PBMC per well were kept in culture. Measured with immunoSEQ multiplex PCR; TCRdb has only the in-frame clones, and not every one. The table lists around 30,000 clones, 74% of them singletons. This clone was detected a few times. As yet, its antigen is unknown.

Specimen: CD4+ T cells from PBMCs cultured with HCoV-OC43 spike peptides, collected after COVID-19 vaccination. Specified subset: HCoV-OC43 spike overlapping peptide pool stimulation. The source is a human donor who received a COVID-19 vaccine. The chain combines TRBV18 with TRBJ2-7, with TRBD1 matching 8 bases. The CDR3 here is CASSVGQGSYEQYF. CDR3 DNA: TGTGCCAGCTCGGTAGGACAGGGTAGCTACGAGCAGTACTTC. Supplemented by reference TRBV18 and TRBJ2-7, the full variable domain reads NAGVMQNPRHLVRRRGQEARLRCSPMKGHSHVYWYRQLPEEGLKFMVYLQKENIIDESGMPKERFSAEFPKEGPSILRIQQVVRGDSAAYFCASSVGQGSYEQYFGPGTRLTVT.